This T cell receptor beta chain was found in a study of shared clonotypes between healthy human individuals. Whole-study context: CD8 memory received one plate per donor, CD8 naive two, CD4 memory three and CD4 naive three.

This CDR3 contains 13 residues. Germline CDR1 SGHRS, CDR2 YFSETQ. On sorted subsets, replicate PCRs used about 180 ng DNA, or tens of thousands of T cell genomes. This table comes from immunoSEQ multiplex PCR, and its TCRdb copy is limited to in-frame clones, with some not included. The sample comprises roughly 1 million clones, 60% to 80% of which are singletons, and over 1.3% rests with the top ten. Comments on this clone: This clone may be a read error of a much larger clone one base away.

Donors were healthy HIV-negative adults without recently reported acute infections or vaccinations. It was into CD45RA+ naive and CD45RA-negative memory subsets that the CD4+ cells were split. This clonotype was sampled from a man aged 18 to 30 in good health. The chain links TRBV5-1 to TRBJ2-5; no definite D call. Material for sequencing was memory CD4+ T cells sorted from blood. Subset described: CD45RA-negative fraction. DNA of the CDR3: TGCGCCAACAGCCTCCTTGGAACTGAGACCCAGTACTTC. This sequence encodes CANSLLGTETQYF.